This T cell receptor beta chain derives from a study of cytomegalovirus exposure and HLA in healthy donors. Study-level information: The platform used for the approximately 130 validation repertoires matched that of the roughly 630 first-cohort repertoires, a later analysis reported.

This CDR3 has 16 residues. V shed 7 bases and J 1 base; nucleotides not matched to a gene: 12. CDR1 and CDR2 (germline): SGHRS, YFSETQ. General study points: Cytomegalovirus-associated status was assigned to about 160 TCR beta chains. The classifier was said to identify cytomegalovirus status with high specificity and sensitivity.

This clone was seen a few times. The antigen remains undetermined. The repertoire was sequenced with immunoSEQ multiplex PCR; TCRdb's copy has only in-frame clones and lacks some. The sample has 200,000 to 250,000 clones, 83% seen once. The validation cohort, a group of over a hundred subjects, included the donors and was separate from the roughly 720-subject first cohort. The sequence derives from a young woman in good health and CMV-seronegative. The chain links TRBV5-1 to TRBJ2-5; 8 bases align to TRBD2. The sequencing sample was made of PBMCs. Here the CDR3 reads CASWIGASGPQETQYF. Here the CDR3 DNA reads TGCGCCAGCTGGATCGGGGCTAGCGGGCCCCAAGAGACCCAGTACTTC.